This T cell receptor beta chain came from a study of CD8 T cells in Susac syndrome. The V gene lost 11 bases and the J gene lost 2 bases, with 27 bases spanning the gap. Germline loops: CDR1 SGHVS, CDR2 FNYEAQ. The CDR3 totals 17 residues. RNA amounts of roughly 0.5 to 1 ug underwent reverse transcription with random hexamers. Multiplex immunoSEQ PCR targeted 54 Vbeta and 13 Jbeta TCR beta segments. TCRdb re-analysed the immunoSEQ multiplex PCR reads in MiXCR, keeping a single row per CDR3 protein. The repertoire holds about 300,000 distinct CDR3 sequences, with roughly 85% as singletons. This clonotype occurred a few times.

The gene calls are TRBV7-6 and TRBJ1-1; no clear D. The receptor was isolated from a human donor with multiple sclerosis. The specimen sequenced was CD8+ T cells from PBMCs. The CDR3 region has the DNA TGTGCCGGAAAACTCTTCCCTTCCGGGGTTCTTAACACTGAAGCTTTCTTT. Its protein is CAGKLFPSGVLNTEAFF.